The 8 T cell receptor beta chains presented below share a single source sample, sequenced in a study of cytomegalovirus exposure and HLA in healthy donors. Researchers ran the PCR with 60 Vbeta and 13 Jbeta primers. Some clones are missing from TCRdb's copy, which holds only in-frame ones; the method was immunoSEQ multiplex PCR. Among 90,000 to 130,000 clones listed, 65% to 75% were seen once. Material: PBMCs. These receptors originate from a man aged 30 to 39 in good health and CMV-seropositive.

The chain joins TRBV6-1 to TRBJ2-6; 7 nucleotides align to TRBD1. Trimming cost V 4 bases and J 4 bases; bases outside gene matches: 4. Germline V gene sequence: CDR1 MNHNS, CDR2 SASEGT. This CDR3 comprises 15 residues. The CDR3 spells CASSATGAGANVLTF. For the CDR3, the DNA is TGTGCCAGCAGTGCTACAGGGGCGGGGGCCAACGTCCTGACTTTC.

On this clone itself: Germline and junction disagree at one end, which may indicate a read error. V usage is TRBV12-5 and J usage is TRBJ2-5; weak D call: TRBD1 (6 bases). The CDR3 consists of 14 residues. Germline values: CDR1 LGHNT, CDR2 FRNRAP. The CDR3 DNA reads TGTGCTGGTGGTTTGGACCAGGGGCCCGGGACCCAGTACTTC. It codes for CAGGLDQGPGTQYF.

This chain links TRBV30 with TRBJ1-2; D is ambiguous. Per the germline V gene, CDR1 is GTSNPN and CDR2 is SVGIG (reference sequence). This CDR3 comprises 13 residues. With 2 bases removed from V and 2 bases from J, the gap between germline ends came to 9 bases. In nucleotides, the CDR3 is TGTGCCTGGAGTTTAACGGGAAACTATGGCTACACCTTC. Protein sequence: CAWSLTGNYGYTF.

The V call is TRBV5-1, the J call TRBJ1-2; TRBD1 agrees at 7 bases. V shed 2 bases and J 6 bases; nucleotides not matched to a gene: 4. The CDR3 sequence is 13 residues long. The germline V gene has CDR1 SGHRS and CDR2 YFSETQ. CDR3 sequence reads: CASSFTGDNGYTF. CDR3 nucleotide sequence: TGCGCCAGCAGCTTTACAGGGGACAATGGCTACACCTTC.

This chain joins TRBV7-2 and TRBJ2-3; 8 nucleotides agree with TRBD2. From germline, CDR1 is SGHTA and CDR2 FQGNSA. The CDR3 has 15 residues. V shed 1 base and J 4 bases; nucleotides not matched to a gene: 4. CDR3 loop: CASSLVGGAADTQYF. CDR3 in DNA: TGTGCCAGCAGCTTAGTCGGGGGGGCAGCAGATACGCAGTATTTT.

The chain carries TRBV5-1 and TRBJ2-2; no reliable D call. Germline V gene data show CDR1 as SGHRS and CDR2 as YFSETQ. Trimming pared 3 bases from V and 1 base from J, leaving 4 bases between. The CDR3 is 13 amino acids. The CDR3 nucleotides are TGCGCCAGCAGCTCGTTGAACACCGGGGAGCTGTTTTTT. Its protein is CASSSLNTGELFF.

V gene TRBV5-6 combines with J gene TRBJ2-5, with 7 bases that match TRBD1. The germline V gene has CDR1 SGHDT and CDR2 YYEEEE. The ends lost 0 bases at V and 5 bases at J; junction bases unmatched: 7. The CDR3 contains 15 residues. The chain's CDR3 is CASSLAAGTEETQYF. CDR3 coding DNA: TGTGCCAGCAGCTTGGCGGCCGGGACAGAGGAGACCCAGTACTTC.

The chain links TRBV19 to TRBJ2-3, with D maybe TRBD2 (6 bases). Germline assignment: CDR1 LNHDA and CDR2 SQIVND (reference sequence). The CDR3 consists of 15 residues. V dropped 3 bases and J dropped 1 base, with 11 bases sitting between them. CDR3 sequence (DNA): TGTGCCAGTAGTATGCCCGGGGGAGGCACAGATACGCAGTATTTT. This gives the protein CASSMPGGGTDTQYF.